The 27 T cell receptor beta chains presented below share a single source sample, sequenced in a study of CD8 T cells in Susac syndrome. Reverse transcription of 0.5 to 1 ug RNA used random hexamers. TCRdb called the immunoSEQ multiplex PCR reads again in MiXCR, with one record for every CDR3 protein. Of about 120,000 distinct CDR3 sequences listed, around 94% are singletons. The sample consisted of CD8+ T cells from PBMCs. The receptors shown here come from a human donor with Susac syndrome.

This clonotype was counted once. The V call is TRBV9, the J call TRBJ2-3, with 12 bases that match TRBD2. The CDR3 sequence is 16 residues long. Germline-derived CDR1 and CDR2 are SGDLS and YYNGEE. V shed 4 bases, J shed 3 bases, and the junction held 6 bases outside the gene matches. CDR3 amino acids: CASSPRLAGETDTQYF. The CDR3 DNA follows: TGTGCCAGCAGCCCCCGACTAGCGGGGGAGACAGATACGCAGTATTTT.

The V gene is TRBV12-3 or TRBV12-4, the J gene TRBJ2-3; 11 positions match TRBD2. Trimming cost V 1 base and J 0 bases; bases outside gene matches: 9. CDR3 size: 19 residues. Written as DNA, the CDR3 is TGTGCCAGCAGTTTAGTGGGACTAGCGGTAACCTGGAGCACAGATACGCAGTATTTT. This gives the protein CASSLVGLAVTWSTDTQYF.

Comment on this clonotype: At one end, the junction sequence differs from germline, possibly due to a read error. V is TRBV7-7 and J is TRBJ2-1; maybe TRBD2 (6 bases). The CDR3 covers 15 residues. CDR1 and CDR2 (germline): SSHAT, FNYEAQ (reference sequence). The CDR3 loop is CASSPTPGAYNEQFF. The CDR3 coding sequence is TGTGCTAGCAGTCCTACTCCGGGGGCCTACAATGAGCAGTTCTTC.

The rearrangement joins TRBV2 to TRBJ2-5; D is unclear. Germline CDR1 and CDR2: SNHLY and FYNNEI. V shed 5 bases and J shed 5 bases, with 3 bases lying between them. The CDR3 length is 10 residues. The CDR3: CASSFETQYF. DNA for the CDR3: TGTGCCAGCAGTTTTGAGACCCAGTACTTC.

The chain couples TRBV6-5 to TRBJ2-7; 10 bases match TRBD1. The germline gives CDR1 MNHEY, CDR2 SVGAGI. The V gene end was trimmed by 2 bases and the J gene end by 4 bases; junction bases not matched to a gene: 5. The CDR3 spans 15 residues. Here the CDR3 reads CASSYSGTGVYEQYF. In nucleotides, the CDR3 is TGTGCCAGCAGTTACAGTGGGACAGGGGTGTACGAGCAGTACTTC.

This chain uses TRBV18 with TRBJ2-7; 7 bases are a match to TRBD1. This CDR3 comprises 16 residues. The J segment lost 1 base and the V segment lost 3 bases, leaving 9 bases of the junction unmatched. The germline gives CDR1 KGHSH, CDR2 LQKENI. The CDR3 sequence: CASSPSDRIPSYEQYF. CDR3 coding DNA: TGTGCCAGCTCACCCTCGGACAGGATTCCTTCCTACGAGCAGTACTTC.

This clonotype has a single count. This chain links TRBV29-1 with TRBJ2-1; 7 bases fit TRBD1. This CDR3 contains 15 residues. Losses at the gene ends were 4 bases for V and 0 bases for J; bases not matched to a gene: 6. Germline loops: CDR1 SQVTM, CDR2 ANQGSEA. The CDR3 DNA reads as TGCAGCGTTGGTGGGACAGCCTACTCCTACAATGAGCAGTTCTTC. This encodes CSVGGTAYSYNEQFF.

The chain links TRBV15 to TRBJ2-7; 7 nucleotides agree with TRBD1. The CDR3 loop spans 14 amino acids. Germline CDR1 reads LNHNV; CDR2 reads YYDKDF (reference sequence). Germline trimming cut 6 bases from V and 4 bases from J; bases unmatched to any gene: 9. The CDR3 DNA reads TGTGCCACCAGTCGGGAAGGGGGCGAGTACGAGCAGTACTTC. Encoded protein: CATSREGGEYEQYF.

This sequence joins TRBV20-1 and TRBJ2-3, with 13 bases matching TRBD2. Germline V gene sequence: CDR1 DFQATT, CDR2 SNEGSKA (reference sequence). The V gene end was trimmed by 2 bases and the J gene end by 2 bases; junction bases not matched to a gene: 10. The CDR3 covers 18 residues. CDR3 region: CSARRSLLAGGTTDTQYF. The CDR3 DNA follows: TGCAGTGCTAGACGTTCCCTACTAGCGGGGGGGACCACAGATACGCAGTATTTT.

The chain carries TRBV29-1 and TRBJ2-7; 9 nucleotides line up with TRBD1. This CDR3 contains 12 residues. V shed 6 bases and J 2 bases; nucleotides not matched to a gene: 2. Per germline, CDR1 SQVTM and CDR2 ANQGSEA. CDR3 sequence: CSVGTGPYEQYF. In DNA, the CDR3 is TGCAGCGTGGGGACAGGGCCCTACGAGCAGTACTTC.

The chain recombines TRBV11-2 with TRBJ1-5, with D unclear. The germline V gene encodes CDR1 SGHAT and CDR2 FQNNGV. The V end lost 2 bases, the J end lost 4 bases, and 6 bases lay between the germline ends. This CDR3 has 13 residues. In DNA, the CDR3 is TGTGCCAGCAGCTTAACAGCTAATCAGCCCCAGCATTTT. It translates to CASSLTANQPQHF.

This chain links TRBV29-1 with TRBJ1-1, with a possible D match to TRBD1 (5 bases). The germline V gene has CDR1 SQVTM and CDR2 ANQGSEA. V was pared by 4 bases and J by 6 bases, with 15 bases between. The CDR3 totals 13 residues. The CDR3 region has the DNA TGCAGCGTTGGGGGGGGAAGGAGCGCTGAAGCTTTCTTT. It yields the protein CSVGGGRSAEAFF.

The rearrangement joins TRBV19 to TRBJ1-1; 8 nucleotides match TRBD1. This CDR3 has 13 amino acids. CDR1 is LNHDA and CDR2 is SQIVND in the germline V gene (reference sequence). J lost 2 bases, V lost 11 bases, and 7 bases had no gene match. CDR3 region: CAVETGVNTEAFF. DNA of the CDR3: TGTGCCGTAGAGACAGGGGTCAACACTGAAGCTTTCTTT. Drawing the rest from reference TRBV19 and TRBJ1-1, the complete variable domain is DGGITQSPKYLFRKEGQNVTLSCEQNLNHDAMYWYRQDPGQGLRLIYYSQIVNDFQKGDIAEGYSVSREKKESFPLTVTSAQKNPTAFYLCAVETGVNTEAFFGQGTRLTVV.

This clonotype showed up just a few times. The chain recombines TRBV10-3 with TRBJ2-1; 9 bases match TRBD2. V trimming: 0 bases; J trimming: 5 bases; junction bases outside the gene matches: 8. The germline V gene has CDR1 ENHRY and CDR2 SYGVKD. This CDR3 contains 17 residues. For the CDR3, the DNA is TGTGCCATCAGTGAGTCTCAGGCTAGCGGGGACCACAATGAGCAGTTCTTC. Amino acid sequence: CAISESQASGDHNEQFF.

This clonotype turned up a few times. The chain couples TRBV7-3 to TRBJ2-5, with a weak D call TRBD2 (6 bases). Germline CDR1 is SGHTA and CDR2 is FQGTGA. V was shortened by 0 bases and J by 3 bases, with 8 bases between the two germline ends. This CDR3 spans 14 amino acids. CDR3 DNA: TGTGCCAGCAGCTTAACGGGGGGAGAAGAGACCCAGTACTTC. This codes for CASSLTGGEETQYF. The full variable domain, with the rest looked up from reference TRBV7-3 and TRBJ2-5, is GAGVSQTPSNKVTEKGKYVELRCDPISGHTALYWYRQSLGQGPEFLIYFQGTGAADDSGLPNDRFFAVRPEGSVSTLKIQRTERGDSAVYLCASSLTGGEETQYFGPGTRLLVL.

This chain links TRBV20-1 with TRBJ2-7; perhaps TRBD2 as D (5 bases). CDR1 is DFQATT, CDR2 SNEGSKA, per germline (reference sequence). The CDR3 is 13 residues long. V gave up 0 bases and J gave up 7 bases, with 13 bases separating them. In DNA form, the CDR3 reads TGCAGTGCTAGAGATCCCGAAACTAGGGAGCAGTACTTC. Protein sequence: CSARDPETREQYF.

Regarding this clonotype: The germline gene is not matched at one end of the junction; a read error may be the cause. The V call is TRBV3-1, the J call TRBJ1-2; D call uncertain. The germline gives CDR1 LGHDT, CDR2 YNNKEL (reference sequence). The CDR3 contains 13 residues. The CDR3 nucleotides read TGTGCCAGCAGCCAAGGTTTTAACCATGGCTACACCTTC. This encodes CASSQGFNHGYTF.

The J gene is TRBJ2-3, the V gene TRBV11-2; D assignment may be TRBD1 or TRBD2 (7 bases each). The CDR3 spans 17 residues. Trimming cost V 3 bases and J 0 bases, with 16 bases left between them. Per germline, CDR1 SGHAT and CDR2 FQNNGV. The CDR3 reads CASSFQAGDRSTDTQYF. CDR3 nucleotide sequence: TGTGCCAGCAGCTTCCAGGCGGGGGACAGAAGCACAGATACGCAGTATTTT.

This chain joins TRBV6-5 and TRBJ1-1; TRBD1 matches 7 bases. This CDR3 contains 13 residues. J was trimmed by 4 bases and V by 7 bases; bases with no gene match: 6. The germline CDR1 and CDR2 sequences are MNHEY and SVGAGI. The CDR3: CASISQGVTEAFF. The CDR3 nucleotides read TGTGCCAGCATTAGTCAGGGGGTCACTGAAGCTTTCTTT.

This rearrangement joins TRBV19 to TRBJ1-5, with 9 bases matching TRBD1. Germline V gene data show CDR1 as LNHDA and CDR2 as SQIVND (reference sequence). The CDR3 is 15 amino acids. V lost 4 bases to trimming and J lost 2 bases; unmatched junction nucleotides: 3. CDR3 sequence reads: CASSTRTGGNQPQHF. Written as DNA, the CDR3 is TGTGCCAGTAGTACTCGGACAGGGGGCAATCAGCCCCAGCATTTT. The complete variable domain, with remaining parts taken from reference TRBV19 and TRBJ1-5, reads DGGITQSPKYLFRKEGQNVTLSCEQNLNHDAMYWYRQDPGQGLRLIYYSQIVNDFQKGDIAEGYSVSREKKESFPLTVTSAQKNPTAFYLCASSTRTGGNQPQHFGDGTRLSIL.

The CDR3 region has the DNA TGCAGTGCTAGAGTTACAGGGGGGAGCAATCAGCCCCAGCATTTT. Its protein product is CSARVTGGSNQPQHF. The rearrangement links TRBV20-1 to TRBJ1-5, with TRBD1 matching 8 bases. The CDR3 covers 15 residues. Germline V gene sequence: CDR1 DFQATT, CDR2 SNEGSKA (reference sequence). V lost 1 base and J lost 1; bases outside the gene matches: 3.

The rearrangement uses TRBV4-1 and TRBJ2-7, with D perhaps TRBD1 (5 bases). The V gene's germline CDR1 is MGHRA and CDR2 YSYEKL. This CDR3 has 14 residues. The V and J ends lost 2 bases and 3 bases respectively, with 11 bases between them. The CDR3 sequence: CASSQMRQNYEQYF. Written as DNA, the CDR3 is TGCGCCAGCAGCCAAATGAGACAGAACTACGAGCAGTACTTC.

Written as DNA, the CDR3 is TGTGCCAGCAGCGAGGAAGGGGTTAGGGGGTCCGAGCAGTACTTC. Its protein is CASSEEGVRGSEQYF. This chain connects TRBV9 to TRBJ2-7; maybe TRBD1 (6 bases). Deletions cut 3 bases from V and 6 bases from J, with 19 bases between. CDR3 length: 15 amino acids. The germline CDR1 and CDR2 sequences are SGDLS and YYNGEE.

V gene TRBV7-9 combines with J gene TRBJ1-6; D is ambiguous. Per the germline V gene, CDR1 is SEHNR and CDR2 is FQNEAQ (reference sequence). This CDR3 is 12 amino acids long. The germline V and J ends were trimmed by 3 bases and 11 bases, with 8 bases remaining between them. This chain's CDR3 is CASSFGLPPLHF. CDR3 bases: TGTGCCAGCAGCTTTGGGTTGCCACCCCTCCACTTT. Together with reference TRBV7-9 and TRBJ1-6, the CDR3 gives the full variable domain: DTGVSQNPRHKITKRGQNVTFRCDPISEHNRLYWYRQTLGQGPEFLTYFQNEAQLEKSRLLSDRFSAERPKGSFSTLEIQRTEQGDSAMYLCASSFGLPPLHFGNGTRLTVT.

The chain is built from TRBV5-1 and TRBJ2-7, with 7 bases fitting TRBD1. The V segment lost 1 base and the J segment 2 bases; nucleotides outside the gene matches: 3. This CDR3 is built from 14 residues. Germline CDR1 SGHRS, CDR2 YFSETQ. The CDR3 sequence: CASSLRTGTYEQYF. For the CDR3, the DNA is TGCGCCAGCAGCTTGAGGACAGGAACCTACGAGCAGTACTTC.

The J gene is TRBJ2-7, the V gene TRBV11-2; 11 bases agree with TRBD2. CDR3 length equals 15 residues. CDR1 and CDR2 (germline): SGHAT, FQNNGV. V shed 3 bases and J 4 bases; nucleotides not matched to a gene: 5. CDR3: CASSLGTSGLYEQYF. CDR3 sequence (DNA): TGTGCCAGCAGCTTGGGGACTAGCGGCCTATACGAGCAGTACTTC.

V gene TRBV29-1 combines with J gene TRBJ1-2; D uncertain. Germline values: CDR1 SQVTM, CDR2 ANQGSEA. CDR3 length: 14 amino acids. Trimming removed 4 bases from V and 2 bases from J, with 14 bases in between. The CDR3 protein is CSVGSRAVNYGYTF. CDR3 DNA sequence: TGCAGCGTTGGGAGTAGGGCGGTAAACTATGGCTACACCTTC.